This T cell receptor (beta chain) is drawn from a study of shared clonotypes between healthy human individuals. As to this clone: The antigen is undetermined.

Notes on the study in general: Naive CD4 clonotype sharing across several donors was approximately 5%. Rarefaction analysis demonstrated incomplete sorted-subset sequencing notwithstanding large depth. Among non-shared clonotypes, generation probabilities were lower than among those shared by all four donors.

The CDR3 extends over 16 amino acids. Germline V gives CDR1 MNHEY, CDR2 SMNVEV (reference sequence). Losses at the gene ends were 2 bases for V and 2 bases for J; bases not matched to a gene: 5. Each subset's genomic DNA was shared equally among a number of immunoSEQ plates. The method was immunoSEQ multiplex PCR; TCRdb's version includes in-frame clones alone and lacks a portion of them. The sample yields approximately 1,000,000 clones, roughly 74% seen once. The sequencing sample was made of memory CD4+ T cells from PBMCs. The subset denotes: CD45RA-negative fraction. The sequence was collected from a man aged 18 to 30 in good health. Some clones in this sample may be carry-over from other donors' samples. V is TRBV27 and J is TRBJ2-3; TRBD2 aligns across 9 bases. As DNA, the CDR3 is TGTGCCAGCAGTTTAAAGGCTAGCGGGAACACAGATACGCAGTATTTT. As protein: CASSLKASGNTDTQYF.